Listed here is a single T cell receptor beta chain. The target antigen is unknown. Per the germline V gene, CDR1 is SGHVS and CDR2 is FNYEAQ. V gave up 10 bases and J gave up 5 bases; unmatched junction bases: 11. This CDR3 has 14 residues. These data belong to a study of siplizumab effects on memory and regulatory T cells. Per sample, roughly 10^5 TCR templates were assayed. Only in-frame clones appear in the TCRdb table, and some are missing; sequencing was by immunoSEQ multiplex PCR. The profile shows some 96,000 clones, around 93% of them singletons. General study findings and limits: Whether proliferating Tregs in siplizumab cultures suppress was not functionally confirmed. Under siplizumab, an average around 69% of mappable alloreactive CD4+ clones were Treg-derived, compared with 26.9% in controls.

This sequence was found in a human donor in good health. Sequencing was performed on non-Treg CD4+ T cells sorted from blood. The chain links TRBV7-6 to TRBJ2-1; TRBD2 aligns across 7 bases. CDR3 coding DNA: TGTGCCACCTCCGCACGGGGGGAAAACAATGAGCAGTTCTTC. Translation gives CATSARGENNEQFF.